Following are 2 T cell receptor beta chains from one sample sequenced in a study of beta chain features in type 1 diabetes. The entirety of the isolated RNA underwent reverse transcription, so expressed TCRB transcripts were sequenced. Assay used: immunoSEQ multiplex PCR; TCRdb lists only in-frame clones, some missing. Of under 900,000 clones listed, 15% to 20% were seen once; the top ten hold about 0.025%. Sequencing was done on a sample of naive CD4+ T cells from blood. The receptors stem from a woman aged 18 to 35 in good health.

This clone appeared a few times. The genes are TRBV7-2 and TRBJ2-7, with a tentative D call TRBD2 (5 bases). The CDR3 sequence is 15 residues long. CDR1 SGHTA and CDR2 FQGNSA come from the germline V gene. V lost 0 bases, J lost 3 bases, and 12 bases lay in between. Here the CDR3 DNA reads TGTGCCAGCAGCTTAGCAGGGAGCACGAACTACGAGCAGTACTTC. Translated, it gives CASSLAGSTNYEQYF.

CDR3 residues: CSAPSTGEAFF. The CDR3, as DNA: TGCAGTGCTCCGTCTACAGGTGAAGCTTTCTTT. The rearrangement joins TRBV20-1 to TRBJ1-1, with a tentative D call TRBD1 (5 bases). V gave up 5 bases and J gave up 7 bases, with 11 bases separating them. Germline V gives CDR1 DFQATT, CDR2 SNEGSKA (reference sequence). The CDR3 covers 11 residues.